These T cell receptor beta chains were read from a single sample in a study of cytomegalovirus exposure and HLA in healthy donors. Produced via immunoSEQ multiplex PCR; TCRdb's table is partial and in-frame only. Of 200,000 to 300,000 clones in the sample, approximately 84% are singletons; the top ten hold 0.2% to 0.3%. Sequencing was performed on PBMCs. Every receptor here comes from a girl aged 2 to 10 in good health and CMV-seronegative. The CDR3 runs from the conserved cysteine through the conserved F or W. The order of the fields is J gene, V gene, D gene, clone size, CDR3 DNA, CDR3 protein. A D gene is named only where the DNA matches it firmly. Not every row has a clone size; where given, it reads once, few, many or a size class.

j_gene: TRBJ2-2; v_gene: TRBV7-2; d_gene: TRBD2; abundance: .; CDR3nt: TGTGCCAGCAGCTTAGCGGAACTTAGCGGGAGGACCGGGGAGCTGTTTTTT; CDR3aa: CASSLAELSGRTGELFF
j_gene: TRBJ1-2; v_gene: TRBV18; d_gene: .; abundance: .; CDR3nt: TGTGCCAGCTCACCACCCTACCAGGGCGGCTACACCTTC; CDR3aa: CASSPPYQGGYTF
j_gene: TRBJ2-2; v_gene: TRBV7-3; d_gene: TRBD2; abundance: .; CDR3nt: TGTGCCAGCAGCTACCTCGGCGGGGGGGCCGGGGAGCTGTTTTTT; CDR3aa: CASSYLGGGAGELFF
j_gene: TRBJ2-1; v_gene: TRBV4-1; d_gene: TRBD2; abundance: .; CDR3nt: TGCGCCAGCAGCCACTTAACCGGGACTAGTTTGTTTAATGAGCAGTTCTTC; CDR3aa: CASSHLTGTSLFNEQFF
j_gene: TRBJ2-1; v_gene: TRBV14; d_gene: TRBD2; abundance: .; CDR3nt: TGTGCCAGCAGCCAAACACCGGGACTAGCGTACGGGCTTCCCGATGAGCAGTTCTTC; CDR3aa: CASSQTPGLAYGLPDEQFF
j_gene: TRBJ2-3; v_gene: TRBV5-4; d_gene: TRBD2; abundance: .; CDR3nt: TGTGCCACCAAAACTAGCGGTTCCACAGATACGCAGTATTTT; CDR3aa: CATKTSGSTDTQYF
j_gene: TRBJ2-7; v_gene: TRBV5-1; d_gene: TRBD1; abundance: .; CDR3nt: TGCGCCAGCAGCTTGGAGGGACAGGGCTACGAGCAGTACTTC; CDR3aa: CASSLEGQGYEQYF
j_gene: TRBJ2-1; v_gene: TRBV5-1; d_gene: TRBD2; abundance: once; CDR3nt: TGCGCCAGCTGGGATGTCTGGGCTAGCGGGAAATACAATGAGCAGTTCTTC; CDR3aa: CASWDVWASGKYNEQFF
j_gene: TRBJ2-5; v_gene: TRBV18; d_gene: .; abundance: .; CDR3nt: TGTGCCAGCTCGCTGGGGCTAGGAGAGACCCAGTACTTC; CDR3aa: CASSLGLGETQYF
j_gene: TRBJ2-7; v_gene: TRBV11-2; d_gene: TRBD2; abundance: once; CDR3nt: TGTGCCACCAAAGAACTAGCGGGGGTCTACGAGCAGTACTTC; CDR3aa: CATKELAGVYEQYF
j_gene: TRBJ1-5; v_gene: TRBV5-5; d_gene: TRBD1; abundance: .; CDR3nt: TGTGCCAGCAGCTTGAACTCCCGGGACAGGGGAAATCAGCCCCAGCATTTT; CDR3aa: CASSLNSRDRGNQPQHF
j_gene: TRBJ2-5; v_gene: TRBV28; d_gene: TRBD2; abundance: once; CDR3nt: TGTGCCAGCAGTCTATTAGCGGGAGGGGGGGGACAGACCCAGTACTTC; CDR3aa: CASSLLAGGGGQTQYF
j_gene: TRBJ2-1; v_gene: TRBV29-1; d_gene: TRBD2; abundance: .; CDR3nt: TGCAGCGTTATGGGACTAGCGAGGGACAATGAGCAGTTCTTC; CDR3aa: CSVMGLARDNEQFF
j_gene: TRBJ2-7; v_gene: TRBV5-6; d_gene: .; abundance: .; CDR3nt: TGTGCCAGCAGCTTCGGGGTTCTGCACGAGCAGTACTTC; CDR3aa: CASSFGVLHEQYF
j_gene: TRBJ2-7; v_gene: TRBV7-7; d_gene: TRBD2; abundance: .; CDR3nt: TGTGCCAGCAGCGTAGCGGTTCGCGTGCCTAGCGGGAGTGTCAGGTACGAGCAGTACTTC; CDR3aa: CASSVAVRVPSGSVRYEQYF
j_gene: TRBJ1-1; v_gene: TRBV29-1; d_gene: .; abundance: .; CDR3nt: TGCAGCGTTGAGAGGCCGGGAACTGAAGCTTTCTTT; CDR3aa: CSVERPGTEAFF
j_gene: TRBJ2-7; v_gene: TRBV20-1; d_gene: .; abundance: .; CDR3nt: TGCAGTGCGGGGACTCGCTACGAGCAGTACTTC; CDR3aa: CSAGTRYEQYF
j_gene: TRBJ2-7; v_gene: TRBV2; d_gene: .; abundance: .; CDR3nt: TGTGCCAGCGGATCAGGCGACTACGAGCAGTACTTC; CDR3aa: CASGSGDYEQYF
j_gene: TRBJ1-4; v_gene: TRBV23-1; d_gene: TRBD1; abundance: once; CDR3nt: TGCGCCAGCAGTCAATCCCCCCGCCGGGACAGGGATGGGAAACTGTTTTTT; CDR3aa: CASSQSPRRDRDGKLFF
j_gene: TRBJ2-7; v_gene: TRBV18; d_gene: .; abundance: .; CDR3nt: TGTGCCAGCTCCGACAGTCCCAACTACGAGCAGTACTTC; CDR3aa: CASSDSPNYEQYF
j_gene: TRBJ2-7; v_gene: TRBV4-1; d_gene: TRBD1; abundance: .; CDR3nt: TGCGCCAGCAGCCAAAGGACAGGAACCTACGAGCAGTACTTC; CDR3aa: CASSQRTGTYEQYF
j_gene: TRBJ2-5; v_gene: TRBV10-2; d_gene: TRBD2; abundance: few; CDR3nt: TGCGCCAGCAGTGAATTAGCGGGAGAAAAAGAGACCCAGTACTTC; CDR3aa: CASSELAGEKETQYF
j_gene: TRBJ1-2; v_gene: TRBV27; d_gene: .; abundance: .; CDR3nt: TGTGCCAGCAGTTTTCAGGGCAGGGTAGCCGCTGGCTACACCTTC; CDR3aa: CASSFQGRVAAGYTF
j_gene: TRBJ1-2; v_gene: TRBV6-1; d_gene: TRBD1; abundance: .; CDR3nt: TGTGCCAGCAGTGCACAGGGGGCGGATGGCTACACCTTC; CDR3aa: CASSAQGADGYTF
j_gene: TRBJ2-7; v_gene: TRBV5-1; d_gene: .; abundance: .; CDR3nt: TGCGCCAGCAGCCCCCTGACAGCTACCTACGAGCAGTACTTC; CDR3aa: CASSPLTATYEQYF
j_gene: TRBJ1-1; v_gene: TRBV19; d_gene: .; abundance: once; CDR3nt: TGTGCCAGTAGTATTGGGGGCCCAGGCACTGAAGCTTTCTTT; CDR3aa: CASSIGGPGTEAFF
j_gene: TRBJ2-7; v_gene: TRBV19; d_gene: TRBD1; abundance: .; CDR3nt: TGTGCCAGTAGTATTAAGGGACAGGGACCCTACGAGCAGTACTTC; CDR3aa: CASSIKGQGPYEQYF
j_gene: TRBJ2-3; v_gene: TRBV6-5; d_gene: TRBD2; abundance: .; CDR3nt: TGTGCCAGCAGCCTTAGCGGGAGTGCAGATACGCAGTATTTT; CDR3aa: CASSLSGSADTQYF
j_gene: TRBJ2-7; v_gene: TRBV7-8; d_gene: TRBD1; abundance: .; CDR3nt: TGTGCCAGCAGCCCTGAGGACAGGGCGGGCGAGCAGTACTTC; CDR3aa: CASSPEDRAGEQYF
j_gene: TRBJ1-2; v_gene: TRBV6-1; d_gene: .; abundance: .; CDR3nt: TGTGCCAGCAGTGGCAGTCCCTATGGCTACACCTTC; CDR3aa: CASSGSPYGYTF
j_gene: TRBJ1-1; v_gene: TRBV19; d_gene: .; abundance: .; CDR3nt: TGTGCCAGTAGGAGAACAGGGAACACTGAAGCTTTCTTT; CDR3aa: CASRRTGNTEAFF
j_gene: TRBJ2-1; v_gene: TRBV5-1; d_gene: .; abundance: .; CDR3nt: TGCGCCAGCAGCTGGAGGGGATCACCCAACAATGAGCAGTTCTTC; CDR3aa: CASSWRGSPNNEQFF
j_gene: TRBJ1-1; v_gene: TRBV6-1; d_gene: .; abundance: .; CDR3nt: TGTGCCAGCACCCCCCTCAGGGGGAACACTGAAGCTTTCTTT; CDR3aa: CASTPLRGNTEAFF
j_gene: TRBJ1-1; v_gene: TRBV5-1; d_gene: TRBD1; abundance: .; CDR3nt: TGCGCCAGCAGCCCCGACAGGGGATCAAAAGCTTTCTTT; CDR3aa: CASSPDRGSKAFF
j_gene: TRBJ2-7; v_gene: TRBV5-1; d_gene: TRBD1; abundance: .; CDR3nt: TGCGCCAGCAGCCCGGGGGGACAGGGGATAGGTAGTTTGGGCGAGCAGTACTTC; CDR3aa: CASSPGGQGIGSLGEQYF
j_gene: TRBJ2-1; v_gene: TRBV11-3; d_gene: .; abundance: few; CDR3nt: TGTGCCAGCAGCTTAGCAGGGCCTAGCTCCTACAATGAGCAGTTCTTC; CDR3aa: CASSLAGPSSYNEQFF
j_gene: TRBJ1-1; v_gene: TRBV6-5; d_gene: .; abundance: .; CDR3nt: TGTGCCAGCACCTCCGGGGTCCTCACTGAAGCTTTCTTT; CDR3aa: CASTSGVLTEAFF
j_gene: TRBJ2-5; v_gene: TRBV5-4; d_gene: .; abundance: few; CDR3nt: TGTGCCAGCAGACCGACTAGTAGCGAGACCCAGTACTTC; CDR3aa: CASRPTSSETQYF
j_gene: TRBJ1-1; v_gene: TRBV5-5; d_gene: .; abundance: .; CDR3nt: TGTGCCAGCAGCTTGAGTCAGGGGATTGGAGCTTTCTTT; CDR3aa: CASSLSQGIGAFF
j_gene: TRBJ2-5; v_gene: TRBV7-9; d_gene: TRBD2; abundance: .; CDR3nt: TGTGCCAGCAGCTTAGGGCTAGCGGGAGGGCGTGTGGAGACCCAGTACTTC; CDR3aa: CASSLGLAGGRVETQYF
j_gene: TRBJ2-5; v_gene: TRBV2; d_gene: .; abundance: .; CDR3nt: TGTGCCTCCCGGGACTGGGAGACCCAGTACTTC; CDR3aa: CASRDWETQYF
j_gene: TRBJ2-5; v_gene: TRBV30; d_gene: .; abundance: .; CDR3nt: TGTGCCTGGAGTGAGTTAGCGATGGATAGGGAGACCCAGTACTTC; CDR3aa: CAWSELAMDRETQYF
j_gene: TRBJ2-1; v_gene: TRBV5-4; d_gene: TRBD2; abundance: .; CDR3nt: TGTGCCAGCAGCGACGGGAGGGTGAATGAGCAGTTCTTC; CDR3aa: CASSDGRVNEQFF
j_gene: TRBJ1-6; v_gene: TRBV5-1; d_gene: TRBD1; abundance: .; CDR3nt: TGCGCCAGCAGCGTCCGGGGACAGGGTAATTCACCCCTCCACTTT; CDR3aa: CASSVRGQGNSPLHF
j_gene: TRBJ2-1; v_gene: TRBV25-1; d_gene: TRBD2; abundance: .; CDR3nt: TGTGCCAGCTCCGACACGCCCGGGACTAGCGGTTTTTTCAATGAGCAGTTCTTC; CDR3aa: CASSDTPGTSGFFNEQFF
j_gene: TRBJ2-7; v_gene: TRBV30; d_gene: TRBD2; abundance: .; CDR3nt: TGTGCCTGGAGTGTACGGACTAGCGGGAGGGCTGGGTACGAGCAGTACTTC; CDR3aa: CAWSVRTSGRAGYEQYF
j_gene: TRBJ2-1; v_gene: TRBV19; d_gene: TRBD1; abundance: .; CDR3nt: TGTGCCAGTAAAGGACAGGCTAAGGGGCCCCATGAGCAGTTCTTC; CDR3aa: CASKGQAKGPHEQFF
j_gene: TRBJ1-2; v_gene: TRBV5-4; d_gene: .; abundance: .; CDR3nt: TGTGCCAGCAGCCCCCAGCAGGGCCTCCATGGCTACACCTTC; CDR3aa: CASSPQQGLHGYTF
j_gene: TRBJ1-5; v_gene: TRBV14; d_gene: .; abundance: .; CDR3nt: TGTGCCAGCAGCCAAGATAGCGGGGTCTACCATAGCAATCAGCCCCAGCATTTT; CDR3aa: CASSQDSGVYHSNQPQHF
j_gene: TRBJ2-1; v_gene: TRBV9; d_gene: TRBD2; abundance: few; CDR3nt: TGTGCCAGCAGCGCAGCGGGACTAGCGGGAGGTGAGCAGTTCTTC; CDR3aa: CASSAAGLAGGEQFF
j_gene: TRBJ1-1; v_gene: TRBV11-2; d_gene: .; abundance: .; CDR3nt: TGTGCCGGCAGCCCGCACAGATCGAACACTGAAGCTTTCTTT; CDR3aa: CAGSPHRSNTEAFF
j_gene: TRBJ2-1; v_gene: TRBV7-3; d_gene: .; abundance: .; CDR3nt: TGTGCCAGCAGCCCCAGACGGGGAGGTGAGCAGTTCTTC; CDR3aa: CASSPRRGGEQFF
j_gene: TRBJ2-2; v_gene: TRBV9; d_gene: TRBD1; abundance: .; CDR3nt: TGTGCCAGCAGCGGACACCGGACAGGGGGCCCCGGGGAGCTGTTTTTT; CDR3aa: CASSGHRTGGPGELFF
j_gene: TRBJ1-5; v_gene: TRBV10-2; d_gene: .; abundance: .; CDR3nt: TGCGCCAGCAGTCCCGCAGGGGCCGGGAATCAGCCCCAGCATTTT; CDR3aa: CASSPAGAGNQPQHF
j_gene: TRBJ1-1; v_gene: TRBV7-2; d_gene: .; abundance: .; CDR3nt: TGTGCCAGCAGCTTGGGGGCGAACACTGAAGCTTTCTTT; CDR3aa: CASSLGANTEAFF